The 32 T cell receptor beta chains listed next were all sequenced from one sample in a study of shared clonotypes between healthy human individuals (dated by TCRdb to 2018 to 2021). Preparation of the library involved the immunoSEQ multiplex PCR assay. The table comes from immuneACCESS by way of TCRdb, which keeps in-frame sequences with V and J called. Part of the clones is missing from these tables; in studies checked, under half for an unresolved V gene and the rest for unknown reasons. Within this sample are about 580,000 clones, with roughly 98% of them counted one time only. 0.3% of the sample goes to the ten largest clones. CD8 naive samples consisted of CD45RO-negative cells that were positively selected for CCR7, yielding a CD45RA+CCR7+ population without TemRA cells. The sample consisted of naive CD8+ T cells sorted from blood. Interpreted using the paper, the cell subset or site label stands for: CD45RA+CCR7+. Receptors were obtained from a man younger than 40 in good health.

The rearrangement links TRBV16 to TRBJ1-4; no clear D. Per germline, CDR1 KGHSY and CDR2 FQNENV. CDR3 length: 17 residues. The germline V and J ends were trimmed by 6 bases and 3 bases, with 20 bases remaining between them. The CDR3 reads CASRHHADGSSNEKLFF. The CDR3 DNA reads TGTGCCAGCAGACATCACGCTGACGGTTCCTCTAATGAAAAACTGTTTTTT.

The genes are TRBV9 and TRBJ1-1; D possibly corresponds to TRBD1 (5 bases). V was shortened by 0 bases and J by 7 bases, with 16 bases between the two germline ends. CDR3 size: 15 residues. From germline, CDR1 is SGDLS and CDR2 YYNGEE. The CDR3 sequence is CASSVVQTAPYEAFF. CDR3 in DNA: TGTGCCAGCAGCGTAGTGCAGACAGCCCCATATGAAGCTTTCTTT.

The CDR3 protein is CASSQEDSSNQPQHF. The CDR3 DNA sequence: TGCGCCAGCAGCCAAGAAGACAGCAGCAATCAGCCCCAGCATTTT. The rearrangement joins TRBV4-3 to TRBJ1-5; TRBD1 might be the D (5 bases). CDR3 size: 15 residues. CDR1 and CDR2 from the germline V gene are LGHNA and YSLEER. Trimming took off 0 bases at V and 1 base at J, with 7 bases between the two ends.

J is TRBJ2-3 and V is TRBV9, with 10 positions matching TRBD2. Per the germline V gene, CDR1 is SGDLS and CDR2 is YYNGEE. This CDR3 spans 15 amino acids. J lost 0 bases, V lost 4 bases, and 2 bases had no gene match. Here the CDR3 reads CASSKGLASTDTQYF. The CDR3 nucleotides are TGTGCCAGCAGCAAGGGACTAGCGAGCACAGATACGCAGTATTTT.

This clone was observed once. The chain is built from TRBV2 and TRBJ2-1, with 12 bases matching TRBD2. The V and J ends lost 6 bases and 4 bases, in that order; junction bases with no gene match: 1. This CDR3 has 14 residues. Germline V gene sequence: CDR1 SNHLY, CDR2 FYNNEI. Here the CDR3 DNA reads TGTGCCAGCAGGACTAGCGGGAGATACAATGAGCAGTTCTTC. Encoded protein: CASRTSGRYNEQFF.

This sequence joins TRBV7-8 and TRBJ2-6, with 7 positions matching TRBD1. The CDR3 contains 19 residues. Germline CDR1 and CDR2: SGHVS and FQNEAQ. Trimming took 6 bases from V and 1 from J; bases not matched to a gene: 15. CDR3 sequence (DNA): TGTGCCAGCAGACCAAACCGGGACAGTGGGTTTTCTGGGGCCAACGTCCTGACTTTC. Its protein product is CASRPNRDSGFSGANVLTF.

The chain's CDR3 is CASSLGGGDRDKQYF. CDR3 DNA sequence: TGTGCCAGCAGCTTAGGAGGGGGGGACAGGGATAAGCAGTACTTC. This chain connects TRBV11-2 to TRBJ2-7; 9 nucleotides line up with TRBD1. Losses at the gene ends were 1 base for V and 8 bases for J; bases not matched to a gene: 9. The V gene's germline CDR1 is SGHAT and CDR2 FQNNGV. CDR3 size: 15 residues. Supplemented by reference TRBV11-2 and TRBJ2-7, the full variable domain reads EAGVAQSPRYKIIEKRQSVAFWCNPISGHATLYWYQQILGQGPKLLIQFQNNGVVDDSQLPKDRFSAERLKGVDSTLKIQPAKLEDSAVYLCASSLGGGDRDKQYFGPGTRLTVT.

The rearrangement joins TRBV28 to TRBJ2-2, with 9 bases identical to TRBD1. V lost 7 bases, J lost 8 bases, and 14 bases stayed unmatched. The germline gives CDR1 MDHEN, CDR2 SYDVKM. The CDR3 covers 16 residues. The CDR3 coding sequence is TGTGCCAGCACCGACCCGGGACAGGGTCTTTCGGGGGAGCTGTTTTTT. Amino acid sequence: CASTDPGQGLSGELFF.

V is TRBV27 and J is TRBJ2-1, with 8 nucleotides matching TRBD1. Trimming took 3 bases from V and 7 from J; bases not matched to a gene: 5. Germline values: CDR1 MNHEY, CDR2 SMNVEV (reference sequence). The CDR3 totals 14 residues. The CDR3 region has the DNA TGTGCCAGCAGTTTGGACAGGGTAGTAAATGAGCAGTTCTTC. It specifies CASSLDRVVNEQFF.

The chain links TRBV2 to TRBJ2-2; D is unclear. V was cut by 8 bases and J by 6 bases, with 19 bases left in between. The CDR3 totals 15 residues. CDR1 and CDR2 (germline): SNHLY, FYNNEI. As DNA, the CDR3 is TGTGCCAGCGACTCTTACTTTCCCCACCCCGGGGAGCTGTTTTTT. This sequence encodes CASDSYFPHPGELFF.

The V and J genes are TRBV9 and TRBJ2-1; 12 bases are a match to TRBD2. The CDR3 loop spans 16 amino acids. Trimming at V came to 4 bases and at J to 7 bases, leaving 9 bases not matched to a gene. Germline V gene data show CDR1 as SGDLS and CDR2 as YYNGEE. CDR3 residues: CASSTSGTSGLNEQFF. CDR3 sequence (DNA): TGTGCCAGCAGCACTTCCGGGACTAGCGGGTTGAATGAGCAGTTCTTC.

V is TRBV5-5 and J is TRBJ2-7, with D perhaps matching TRBD2 (5 bases). The CDR3 runs 14 residues. Germline V gene data show CDR1 as SGHKS and CDR2 as YYEKEE (reference sequence). With 1 base removed from V and 1 base from J, the gap between germline ends came to 9 bases. The CDR3 loop reads CASSLSGESYEQYF. CDR3 DNA: TGTGCCAGCAGCTTGTCTGGGGAGTCCTACGAGCAGTACTTC.

CDR3 in DNA: TGTGCCAGCAGCCCCAGCGTATCTAACTATGGCTACACCTTC. Translated: CASSPSVSNYGYTF. The chain uses TRBV7-9 and TRBJ1-2; no definite D call. Trimming took off 5 bases at V and 0 bases at J, with 10 bases between the two ends. The CDR3 extends over 14 amino acids. Looked up from germline, CDR1 is SEHNR and CDR2 is FQNEAQ (reference sequence).

This chain connects TRBV27 to TRBJ2-3; D perhaps matches TRBD2 (5 bases). Germline loops: CDR1 MNHEY, CDR2 SMNVEV (reference sequence). V was clipped by 3 bases and J by 5 bases, with 12 bases between them. The CDR3 is made up of 14 amino acids. The chain's CDR3 is CASSLLRTRDTQYF. The CDR3, as DNA: TGTGCCAGCAGTTTGTTGCGGACTCGAGATACGCAGTATTTT.

The chain links TRBV29-1 to TRBJ2-3; a possible D gene is TRBD2 (6 bases). Germline CDR1 and CDR2: SQVTM and ANQGSEA. There are 18 residues in the CDR3. V lost 1 base and J 0 bases, leaving 20 bases between the germline ends. The CDR3 DNA reads as TGCAGCGTTGAAGGGGGGGAGGTTGGGATTTTTAGCACAGATACGCAGTATTTT. Translation gives CSVEGGEVGIFSTDTQYF.

The CDR3 DNA sequence: TGTGCCACCAGCGGAGGATACAATGAGCAGTTCTTC. Amino acid sequence: CATSGGYNEQFF. V and J are TRBV15 and TRBJ2-1; possibly TRBD2 for D (5 bases). CDR1 and CDR2 (germline): LNHNV, YYDKDF (reference sequence). The CDR3 has 12 amino acids. Trimming left V 5 bases short and J 4 bases short, with 6 bases between.

This chain links TRBV10-3 with TRBJ1-5; maybe TRBD1 (5 bases). This CDR3 is 14 amino acids long. V was cut by 2 bases and J by 5 bases, with 10 bases left in between. Germline V gives CDR1 ENHRY, CDR2 SYGVKD. CDR3 in DNA: TGTGCCATCAGTGAGGGGGCTGACTATCAGCCCCAGCATTTT. Translated, it gives CAISEGADYQPQHF.

The chain couples TRBV5-4 to TRBJ2-2, with TRBD2 matching 10 bases. This CDR3 is 16 amino acids long. Germline CDR1 and CDR2: SGHNT and YYREEE (reference sequence). J was trimmed by 5 bases and V by 4 bases; bases with no gene match: 8. The CDR3 loop is CASSPGASGSTGELFF. CDR3 coding DNA: TGTGCCAGCAGCCCTGGGGCTAGCGGGAGTACCGGGGAGCTGTTTTTT.

The chain is built from TRBV2 and TRBJ2-7; TRBD1 is a possible D gene (6 bases). The CDR3 totals 12 residues. Germline V lookup: CDR1 SNHLY, CDR2 FYNNEI. The ends were cut back, 11 bases at V and 2 bases at J, with 13 bases in the middle. In DNA form, the CDR3 reads TGTGCCGAGGGAGCAGGGGCCTACGAGCAGTACTTC. Translation: CAEGAGAYEQYF.

J is TRBJ2-7 and V is TRBV4-3, with D maybe TRBD2 (6 bases). The ends were cut back, 0 bases at V and 0 bases at J, with 15 bases in the middle. There are 17 residues in the CDR3. Germline loops: CDR1 LGHNA, CDR2 YSLEER. CDR3 loop: CASSQDFSGASSYEQYF. In nucleotides, the CDR3 is TGCGCCAGCAGCCAAGACTTTTCGGGAGCGAGCTCCTACGAGCAGTACTTC.

The J gene is TRBJ1-2, the V gene TRBV5-6; D unclear. Germline V CDR1 and CDR2: SGHDT, YYEEEE. Between the trimmed V and J ends, which lost 3 bases and 5 bases, there was a span of 8 bases. CDR3 size: 12 residues. CDR3 protein: CASSSGSYGYTF. Here the CDR3 DNA reads TGTGCCAGCAGCTCTGGATCGTATGGCTACACCTTC.

In its sample, this clone was seen once. This chain joins TRBV7-8 and TRBJ2-7, with D possibly being TRBD1 or TRBD2 (5 bases each). This CDR3 spans 13 amino acids. Trimming removed 5 bases from V and 2 bases from J, with 10 bases in between. Germline assignment: CDR1 SGHVS and CDR2 FQNEAQ. Written as DNA, the CDR3 is TGTGCCAGCAGCCTAGGGACGACCTACGAGCAGTACTTC. This encodes CASSLGTTYEQYF.

V and J are TRBV2 and TRBJ2-7; D not certain. Looked up from germline, CDR1 is SNHLY and CDR2 is FYNNEI. V was cut by 10 bases and J by 6 bases, with 13 bases left in between. CDR3 size: 11 residues. The CDR3 loop reads CATLRTREQYF. CDR3 coding DNA: TGTGCCACCCTCCGAACCCGCGAGCAGTACTTC.

The rearrangement links TRBV29-1 to TRBJ2-2, with a tentative D call TRBD2 (6 bases). Germline CDR1 is SQVTM and CDR2 is ANQGSEA. The ends were cut back, 7 bases at V and 3 bases at J, with 15 bases in the middle. The CDR3 contains 14 residues. The CDR3 DNA follows: TGCAGCGCCCTATCGGGAGCCGACACCGGGGAGCTGTTTTTT. Its protein product is CSALSGADTGELFF.

This clone appeared once. Within the sample, other DNA sequences also encode this same CDR3. The genes are TRBV9 and TRBJ1-5; D not resolved. From germline, CDR1 is SGDLS and CDR2 YYNGEE. Trimming took 0 bases from V and 0 from J, leaving 4 bases between them. The CDR3 length is 14 residues. CDR3 sequence: CASSVGDSNQPQHF. The CDR3 nucleotides are TGTGCCAGCAGCGTAGGTGATAGCAATCAGCCCCAGCATTTT.

A word on this clone: This sample also contains other DNA sequences that code for the same CDR3. The rearrangement links TRBV9 to TRBJ1-3; D not resolved. The CDR3 totals 10 residues. CDR1 and CDR2 (germline): SGDLS, YYNGEE. The CDR3 protein is CASSGNTIYF. As DNA, the CDR3 is TGTGCATCCTCTGGAAACACCATATATTTT.

Points on this clone: Mismatch with germline at one junction end may stem from a read error. The V and J genes are TRBV28 and TRBJ1-1; TRBD1 is a possible D gene (6 bases). Germline V gives CDR1 MDHEN, CDR2 SYDVKM. The CDR3 is 14 residues long. The CDR3 loop reads CASTLAGVGTEAFF. The DNA for the CDR3 is TGTGCCAGCACTTTAGCAGGGGTCGGCACTGAAGCTTTCTTT.

The V and J genes are TRBV5-4 and TRBJ2-1, with no clear D. The CDR3 contains 11 residues. CDR1 SGHNT and CDR2 YYREEE come from the germline V gene (reference sequence). V dropped 4 bases and J dropped 4 bases, with 3 bases sitting between them. This chain's CDR3 is CASSQYNEQFF. The DNA for the CDR3 is TGTGCCAGCAGCCAGTACAATGAGCAGTTCTTC.

This sequence joins TRBV11-3 and TRBJ2-1; 13 nucleotides align to TRBD2. V lost 0 bases and J lost 5; bases outside the gene matches: 4. The CDR3 consists of 17 residues. Germline CDR1 reads SGHNT; CDR2 reads YENEEA. The chain's CDR3 is CASSLDVGLAGDNEQFF. For the CDR3, the DNA is TGTGCCAGCAGCTTAGATGTAGGACTAGCGGGAGACAATGAGCAGTTCTTC.

This rearrangement joins TRBV7-9 to TRBJ2-1; 9 nucleotides match TRBD1. The CDR3 totals 15 residues. Germline V gene sequence: CDR1 SEHNR, CDR2 FQNEAQ (reference sequence). J lost 1 base, V lost 6 bases, and 4 bases had no gene match. The CDR3, as DNA: TGTGCCAGCAGACGGACAGGGGAATCCTACAATGAGCAGTTCTTC. This translates into CASRRTGESYNEQFF.

The chain joins TRBV19 to TRBJ2-7, with 9 bases aligning to TRBD1. The length of the CDR3 is 15 residues. Germline V CDR1 and CDR2: LNHDA, SQIVND (reference sequence). Trimming removed 3 bases from V and 2 bases from J; junction bases left unmatched: 5. CDR3 amino acids: CASSIGGQGAYEQYF. The CDR3 DNA reads as TGTGCCAGTAGTATCGGGGGACAGGGAGCCTACGAGCAGTACTTC.

This sequence joins TRBV5-4 and TRBJ1-1; tentative D call: TRBD1 (5 bases). Germline CDR1 and CDR2: SGHNT and YYREEE (reference sequence). The CDR3 is 12 residues long. The V end was cut by 5 bases, the J end by 5 bases, with 10 bases between. The CDR3 loop is CASSRGGTEAFF. The CDR3 region has the DNA TGTGCCAGCAGTCGCGGGGGGACTGAAGCTTTCTTT.